These 26 T cell receptor beta chains were sequenced from one sample in a study of T and B cells in COVID-19 patients. TRB was amplified from about 240-490 ng of blood genomic DNA. TRB rearrangements were amplified by multiplex PCR with BIOMED2 TRB-A/B primers. TCRdb re-called the multiplex PCR reads with MiXCR, one entry per CDR3 protein. Among about 11,000 distinct CDR3 sequences listed, approximately 35% were seen once. Material for sequencing was blood. The receptors stem from a human donor with active COVID-19.

Comment on this clonotype: This may be a read error: a much more frequent sequence differs by one nucleotide. The chain carries TRBV27 and TRBJ2-3; 14 positions agree with TRBD2. J gave up 1 base and V 3 bases, and 6 bases lay outside the gene matches. Germline CDR1 is MNHEY and CDR2 is SMNVEV (reference sequence). This CDR3 has 18 amino acids. CDR3 nucleotide sequence: TGTGCCAGCAGTTTGGGACTAGCGGGGGCGCCAGGCACAGATACGCAGTATTTT. Translated, it gives CASSLGLAGAPGTDTQYF.

This clonotype has just a few counts. The CDR3 region is CAWIVPPETQYF. The CDR3 DNA is TGTGCCTGGATAGTCCCTCCGGAGACCCAGTACTTC. V is TRBV30 and J is TRBJ2-5; no clear D gene. The CDR3 is made up of 12 amino acids. Trimming took off 4 bases at V and 5 bases at J, with 11 bases between the two ends. Germline V gene sequence: CDR1 GTSNPN, CDR2 SVGIG (reference sequence).

The rearrangement links TRBV4-3 to TRBJ2-1; 7 bases line up with TRBD2. The CDR3 consists of 16 residues. V dropped 1 base and J dropped 3; count of bases not matched to a gene: 6. The germline V gene has CDR1 LGHNA and CDR2 YSLEER. The CDR3 here is CASSQGVWGGYNEQFF. The CDR3, as DNA: TGCGCCAGCAGCCAAGGCGTCTGGGGGGGCTACAATGAGCAGTTCTTC.

This clonotype is deemed medium-sized. The rearrangement joins TRBV29-1 to TRBJ2-3, with D perhaps TRBD1 or TRBD2 (6 bases each). V was trimmed by 3 bases and J by 0 bases, leaving 16 bases between them. The CDR3 sequence is 16 residues long. Germline V gives CDR1 SQVTM, CDR2 ANQGSEA. For the CDR3, the DNA is TGCAGCGTTGATGGTAGTGGGGGGCGGAGCACAGATACGCAGTATTTT. Encoded protein: CSVDGSGGRSTDTQYF.

In its sample, this clonotype is medium-sized. The V gene is TRBV15, the J gene TRBJ2-5; D uncertain. With 3 bases removed from V and 1 base from J, the gap between germline ends came to 12 bases. The germline CDR1 and CDR2 sequences are LNHNV and YYDKDF (reference sequence). The CDR3 has 15 amino acids. The chain's CDR3 is CATSRLTGVQETQYF. CDR3 in DNA: TGTGCCACCAGCAGGTTGACCGGCGTCCAAGAGACCCAGTACTTC.

This chain connects TRBV18 to TRBJ1-5; D gene ambiguous. Germline V gene lookup returns CDR1 KGHSH and CDR2 LQKENI. The V end lost 4 bases, the J end lost 6 bases, and 10 bases lay between the germline ends. This CDR3 spans 13 amino acids. DNA of the CDR3: TGTGCCAGCTCACTATCGGGTGGTCAGCCCCAGCATTTT. It is translated as CASSLSGGQPQHF.

V usage is TRBV10-3 and J usage is TRBJ2-1, with 8 bases fitting TRBD2. V trimming: 3 bases; J trimming: 4 bases; junction bases outside the gene matches: 2. CDR3 length equals 14 residues. Germline V gene data show CDR1 as ENHRY and CDR2 as SYGVKD. CDR3 protein: CAISELADYNEQFF. The CDR3 DNA follows: TGTGCCATCAGTGAACTAGCGGATTACAATGAGCAGTTCTTC.

This sequence joins TRBV7-2 and TRBJ1-6; D unclear. Germline V gene sequence: CDR1 SGHTA, CDR2 FQGNSA. V gave up 5 bases and J gave up 9 bases, with 11 bases separating them. CDR3 length equals 13 residues. The CDR3 DNA reads as TGTGCCAGCAGCCCATCTGAGGTTTCACCCCTCCACTTT. Amino acids: CASSPSEVSPLHF.

A note on this clonotype: This sequence may be a read error, since a much larger clone differs from it by one base. The chain joins TRBV27 to TRBJ2-7; the match to TRBD2 covers 12 bases. The germline V gene has CDR1 MNHEY and CDR2 SMNVEV (reference sequence). V was pared by 2 bases and J by 8 bases, with 7 bases of the junction left unmatched. The CDR3 length is 15 residues. This CDR3 reads CASSLGTSGFYKQYF. DNA for the CDR3: TGTGCCAGCAGTTTAGGGACTAGCGGGTTTTACAAGCAGTACTTC.

The gene calls are TRBV6-5 and TRBJ2-1; 15 bases fit TRBD2. With 6 bases clipped from V and 5 bases from J, the junction kept 5 bases outside the gene matches. Germline CDR1 is MNHEY and CDR2 is SVGAGI. The CDR3 consists of 16 residues. As DNA, the CDR3 is TGTGCCAGCAGCCGCGGACTAGCGGGGGGGCACAATGAGCAGTTCTTC. Amino acids: CASSRGLAGGHNEQFF.

The V call is TRBV5-6, the J call TRBJ1-6; TRBD1 might be the D (6 bases). Trimming cost V 0 bases and J 4 bases, with 8 bases left between them. This CDR3 contains 15 residues. Germline-derived CDR1 and CDR2 are SGHDT and YYEEEE. The CDR3 spells CASSLGTVYNSPLHF. CDR3 bases: TGTGCCAGCAGCTTGGGGACAGTTTATAATTCACCCCTCCACTTT. Filled out from reference TRBV5-6 and TRBJ1-6, the complete variable domain reads DAGVTQSPTHLIKTRGQQVTLRCSPKSGHDTVSWYQQALGQGPQFIFQYYEEEERQRGNFPDRFSGHQFPNYSSELNVNALLLGDSALYLCASSLGTVYNSPLHFGNGTRLTVT.

Relative to its sample, this clonotype is medium-sized. The rearrangement links TRBV6-5 to TRBJ1-6; D possibly corresponds to TRBD1 (5 bases). V lost 0 bases and J lost 7, with 7 bases in between. Germline CDR1 is MNHEY and CDR2 is SVGAGI. The CDR3 spans 14 residues. The CDR3 region is CASSYSRQNSPLHF. The CDR3 DNA reads TGTGCCAGCAGTTACTCGAGACAGAATTCACCCCTCCACTTT.

This clonotype is classed as medium-sized. V is TRBV19 and J is TRBJ2-7; either TRBD1 or TRBD2 may fit D (5 bases each). Germline assignment: CDR1 LNHDA and CDR2 SQIVND (reference sequence). The CDR3 is 12 residues long. The V and J ends lost 9 bases and 7 bases respectively, with 16 bases between them. The CDR3 reads CASGPQGEEQYF. In DNA form, the CDR3 reads TGTGCCAGCGGACCTCAGGGAGAAGAGCAGTACTTC.

This clonotype was detected only a few times. The chain has TRBV7-9 and TRBJ2-7; 7 bases agree with TRBD1. V was pared by 4 bases and J by 1 base, with 1 base of the junction left unmatched. CDR1 and CDR2 from the germline V gene are SEHNR and FQNEAQ (reference sequence). The length of the CDR3 is 13 residues. Here the CDR3 reads CASSSGQSYEQYF. CDR3 coding DNA: TGTGCCAGCAGCTCGGGACAGTCCTACGAGCAGTACTTC.

This rearrangement joins TRBV19 to TRBJ2-5; 16 bases fit TRBD2. The junction had 13 bases not matched to a gene; V was cut back by 6 bases and J by 0 bases. The CDR3 has 20 amino acids. Germline V gene sequence: CDR1 LNHDA, CDR2 SQIVND (reference sequence). Here the CDR3 DNA reads TGTGCCAGTAGAGAATACGGGACTAGCGGGGGGGCAGTGTACCAAGAGACCCAGTACTTC. Its protein is CASREYGTSGGAVYQETQYF.

This clonotype was counted a few times. The rearrangement uses TRBV15 and TRBJ1-2; D not resolved. Trimming pared 5 bases from V and 0 bases from J, leaving 19 bases between. The length of the CDR3 is 17 residues. The germline V gene has CDR1 LNHNV and CDR2 YYDKDF (reference sequence). The DNA of the CDR3 is TGTGCCACCAGCCTTGTGGGTATAGCTGTTTCTAACTATGGCTACACCTTC. This encodes CATSLVGIAVSNYGYTF.

The rearrangement links TRBV18 to TRBJ2-5, with 10 bases aligning to TRBD1. The J call may not be correct, given that the DNA end is closer to TRBJ2-7. Germline V gives CDR1 KGHSH, CDR2 LQKENI. The CDR3 consists of 14 residues. The CDR3 bases are TGTGCCAGCTGGGACAGGGGTGGCTCCTACGAGCAGTACTTC. Amino acid sequence: CASWDRGGSYEQYF.

Here the CDR3 DNA reads TGTGCCAGCAGCTTAGGAGGACAGCACCATACGCAGTATTTT. Its protein is CASSLGGQHHTQYF. This sequence joins TRBV7-2 and TRBJ2-3, with D possibly TRBD1 on 6 matching bases. The CDR3 is 14 residues long. Trimming left V 1 base short and J 7 bases short, with 12 bases between. The germline CDR1 and CDR2 sequences are SGHTA and FQGNSA.

This clonotype ranks as medium-sized. The chain employs TRBV27 and TRBJ2-3, with D maybe TRBD1 (5 bases). The germline V gene has CDR1 MNHEY and CDR2 SMNVEV (reference sequence). This CDR3 has 14 amino acids. Deletions cut 6 bases from V and 0 bases from J, with 10 bases between. The CDR3 nucleotides are TGTGCCAGCAGCTACAGGTCGAGCACAGATACGCAGTATTTT. This codes for CASSYRSSTDTQYF.

This chain links TRBV20-1 with TRBJ2-3, with 15 bases aligning to TRBD2. Germline values: CDR1 DFQATT, CDR2 SNEGSKA (reference sequence). The CDR3 sequence is 15 residues long. The V gene end was trimmed by 6 bases and the J gene end by 3 bases; junction bases not matched to a gene: 4. The CDR3 DNA reads TGCAGTGCAGGGACTAGCGGGGGGTGGACAGATACGCAGTATTTT. This translates into CSAGTSGGWTDTQYF.

The chain combines TRBV27 with TRBJ2-2; no clear D. The CDR3 sequence is 15 residues long. CDR1 MNHEY and CDR2 SMNVEV come from the germline V gene (reference sequence). Trimming pared 7 bases from V and 0 bases from J, leaving 12 bases between. DNA for the CDR3: TGTGCCAGCACGGCTGCGACACCGAACACCGGGGAGCTGTTTTTT. Residues: CASTAATPNTGELFF.

The chain uses TRBV5-6 and TRBJ2-1, with a possible D match to TRBD1 (5 bases). The CDR3 runs to 14 residues. The germline V gene has CDR1 SGHDT and CDR2 YYEEEE. Trimming left V 2 bases short and J 9 bases short, with 15 bases between. The CDR3 DNA is TGTGCCAGCAGCTTCTCCAATCTAGGGGTTGAGCAGTTCTTC. Residues: CASSFSNLGVEQFF.

This clonotype was observed a handful of times. The gene calls are TRBV6-1 and TRBJ1-2; tentatively, D is TRBD1 (6 bases). The germline V gene encodes CDR1 MNHNS and CDR2 SASEGT. This CDR3 has 13 amino acids. The V gene lost 6 bases and the J gene lost 0 bases, with 8 bases spanning the gap. The CDR3 is CASRDSANYGYTF. In DNA, the CDR3 is TGTGCCAGCAGGGACAGCGCTAACTATGGCTACACCTTC.

This CDR3 is CASSWDRGGDQPQHF. Written as DNA, the CDR3 is TGTGCCAGCAGTTGGGACAGGGGAGGAGATCAGCCCCAGCATTTT. This rearrangement joins TRBV12-3 or TRBV12-4 to TRBJ1-5; 10 nucleotides agree with TRBD1. Trimming removed 4 bases from V and 5 bases from J; junction bases left unmatched: 5. This CDR3 comprises 15 residues.

This rearrangement joins TRBV6-5 to TRBJ1-2; TRBD1 matches at 8 bases. The CDR3 runs 14 residues. Germline CDR1 reads MNHEY; CDR2 reads SVGAGI. Trimming took 7 bases from V and 1 from J; bases not matched to a gene: 5. This CDR3 is CASISGGDNYGYTF. CDR3 in DNA: TGTGCCAGCATTTCAGGGGGCGATAACTATGGCTACACCTTC.

This clonotype is a singleton in its sample. V usage is TRBV7-9 and J usage is TRBJ1-5; 8 bases map to TRBD1. J gave up 2 bases and V 1 base, and 10 bases lay outside the gene matches. The CDR3 totals 18 residues. Germline-derived CDR1 and CDR2 are SEHNR and FQNEAQ (reference sequence). CDR3 in amino acids: CASSLGGQGVLGNQPQHF. Here the CDR3 DNA reads TGTGCCAGCAGCTTAGGCGGACAGGGTGTATTGGGCAATCAGCCCCAGCATTTT.